A single sample is the source of the 8 T cell receptor beta chains below, sequenced in a study of T cells after posttransplantation cyclophosphamide. Control samples came 1 year after myeloablative marrow transplants with methotrexate plus calcineurin inhibitor. Using immunoSEQ multiplex PCR, the repertoire was profiled, and TCRdb retains in-frame clones only, with some absent. Of roughly 19,000 clones in the sample, 80% to 90% were seen once. Source: PBMCs, taken about 360 days after allogeneic stem cell transplant with calcineurin inhibitor and methotrexate. The receptors come from a female patient aged 30-39 years who received an allogeneic stem cell transplant from an unrelated donor, was CMV-positive, and had acute and chronic GVHD. Some T cells here may be from the graft donor.

V and J are TRBV7-8 and TRBJ1-1; the match to TRBD1 covers 7 bases. This CDR3 is built from 16 residues. CDR1 and CDR2 (germline): SGHVS, FQNEAQ. Germline trimming cut 3 bases from V and 3 bases from J; bases unmatched to any gene: 10. The DNA of the CDR3 is TGTGCCAGCAGCTTCCCAAAAGACAGGGCGGACACTGAAGCTTTCTTT. This sequence encodes CASSFPKDRADTEAFF.

This clone was observed a handful of times. The J gene is TRBJ1-1, the V gene TRBV10-3; weak D call: TRBD1 (6 bases). The V and J ends lost 2 bases and 4 bases respectively, with 8 bases between them. CDR1 and CDR2 (germline): ENHRY, SYGVKD. CDR3 length equals 13 residues. The CDR3 coding sequence is TGTGCCATCAGTGAGATAGGGGGCACTGAAGCTTTCTTT. It is translated as CAISEIGGTEAFF.

This chain uses TRBV7-9 with TRBJ2-4, with D possibly being TRBD2 (6 bases). The CDR3 is 14 residues long. V was clipped by 1 base and J by 9 bases, with 13 bases between them. From germline, CDR1 is SEHNR and CDR2 FQNEAQ (reference sequence). The CDR3 DNA is TGTGCCAGCAGCTTAGATCTCCGGCGGGGCATTCAGTACTTC. This codes for CASSLDLRRGIQYF.

V is TRBV5-1 and J is TRBJ2-5, with no clear D. This CDR3 has 12 residues. V lost 4 bases, J lost 2 bases, and 6 bases lay in between. Germline loops: CDR1 SGHRS, CDR2 YFSETQ. As DNA, the CDR3 is TGCGCCAGCAGCCAAAAACAAGAGACCCAGTACTTC. This codes for CASSQKQETQYF.

The chain has TRBV12-2 and TRBJ2-7; the table's D call of TRBD1 was not tested on the DNA. TRBV12-2 is described as a pseudogene. The CDR3 is 20 residues long. The CDR3 is CASRFNSTRRTGGDTYEQYF. The CDR3 DNA reads TGTGCAAGTCGCTTTAATTCGACCCGACGGACAGGGGGTGATACCTACGAGCAGTACTTC.

The chain joins TRBV5-3 to TRBJ1-1; 7 nucleotides line up with TRBD1. TRBV5-3 is reported as an ORF; its role is uncertain. The trim removed 4 bases at V and 5 bases at J, leaving 8 bases unmatched. This CDR3 is built from 14 residues. The chain's CDR3 is CARSPRDSFTEAFF. CDR3 coding DNA: TGTGCCAGAAGCCCCCGGGACAGTTTTACTGAAGCTTTCTTT.

The J gene is TRBJ2-1, the V gene TRBV19; 8 bases agree with TRBD2. V was pared by 7 bases and J by 8 bases, with 13 bases of the junction left unmatched. CDR3 length equals 15 residues. Germline values: CDR1 LNHDA, CDR2 SQIVND (reference sequence). The CDR3 coding sequence is TGTGCCAGTACAGGCGGGAGGCCTCAGAAAGATGAGCAGTTCTTC. Its protein product is CASTGGRPQKDEQFF.

The V call is TRBV27, the J call TRBJ1-2; D not certain. The CDR3 spans 14 residues. The germline V gene has CDR1 MNHEY and CDR2 SMNVEV (reference sequence). V dropped 6 bases and J dropped 2 bases, with 13 bases sitting between them. The CDR3 DNA follows: TGTGCCAGCAGGGCTTCAGTCATGAACTATGGCTACACCTTC. It codes for CASRASVMNYGYTF.